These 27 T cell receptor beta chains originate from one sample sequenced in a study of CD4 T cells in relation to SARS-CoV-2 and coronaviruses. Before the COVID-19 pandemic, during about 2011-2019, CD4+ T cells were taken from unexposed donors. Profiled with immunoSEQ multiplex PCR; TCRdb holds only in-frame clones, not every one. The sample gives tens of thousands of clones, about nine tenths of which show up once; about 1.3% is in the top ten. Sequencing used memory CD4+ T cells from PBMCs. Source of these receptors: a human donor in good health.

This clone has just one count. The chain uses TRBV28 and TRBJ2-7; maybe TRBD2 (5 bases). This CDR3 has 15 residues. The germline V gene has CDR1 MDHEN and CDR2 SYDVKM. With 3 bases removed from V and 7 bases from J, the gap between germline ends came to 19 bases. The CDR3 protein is CASSLMRRRVGEQYF. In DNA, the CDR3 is TGTGCCAGCAGTTTGATGAGACGGCGGGTGGGAGAGCAGTACTTC.

The CDR3 region has the DNA TGTGCCAGCAGTTCGACAGTGACGAGCTCCTACGAGCAGTACTTC. Residues: CASSSTVTSSYEQYF. V is TRBV27 and J is TRBJ2-7; D is perhaps TRBD1 (5 bases). The V and J ends lost 4 bases and 0 bases respectively, with 13 bases between them. The germline gives CDR1 MNHEY, CDR2 SMNVEV (reference sequence). The CDR3 loop spans 15 amino acids.

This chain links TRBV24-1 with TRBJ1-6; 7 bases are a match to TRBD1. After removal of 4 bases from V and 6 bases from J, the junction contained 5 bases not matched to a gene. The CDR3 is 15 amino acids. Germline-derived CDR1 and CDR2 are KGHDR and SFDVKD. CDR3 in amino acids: CATSDSGTVNSPLHF. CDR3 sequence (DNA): TGTGCCACCAGTGACTCCGGGACAGTTAATTCACCCCTCCACTTT.

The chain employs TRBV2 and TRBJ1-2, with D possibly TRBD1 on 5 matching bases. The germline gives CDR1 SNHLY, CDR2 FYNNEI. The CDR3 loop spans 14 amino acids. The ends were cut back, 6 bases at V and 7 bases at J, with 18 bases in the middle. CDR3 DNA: TGTGCCAGCAGAGGCCTCTCTCCAAGGGGTGGCTACACCTTC. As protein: CASRGLSPRGGYTF.

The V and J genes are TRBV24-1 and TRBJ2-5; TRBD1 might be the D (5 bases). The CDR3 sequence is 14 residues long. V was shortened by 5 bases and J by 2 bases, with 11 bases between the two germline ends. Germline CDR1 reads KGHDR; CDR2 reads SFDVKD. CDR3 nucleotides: TGTGCCACCAGTGCCCAGGGTATTCAAGAGACCCAGTACTTC. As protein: CATSAQGIQETQYF.

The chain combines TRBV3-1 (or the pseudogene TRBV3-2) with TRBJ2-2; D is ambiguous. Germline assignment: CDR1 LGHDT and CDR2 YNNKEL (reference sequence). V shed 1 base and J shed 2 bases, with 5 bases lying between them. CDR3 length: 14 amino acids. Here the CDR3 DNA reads TGTGCCAGCAGCCAAGTACGCAACACCGGGGAGCTGTTTTTT. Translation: CASSQVRNTGELFF.

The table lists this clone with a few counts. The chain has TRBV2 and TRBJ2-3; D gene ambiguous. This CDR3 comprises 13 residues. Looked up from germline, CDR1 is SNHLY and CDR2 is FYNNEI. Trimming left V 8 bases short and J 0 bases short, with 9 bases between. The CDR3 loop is CASGPRSTDTQYF. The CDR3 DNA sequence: TGTGCCAGCGGCCCACGAAGCACAGATACGCAGTATTTT.

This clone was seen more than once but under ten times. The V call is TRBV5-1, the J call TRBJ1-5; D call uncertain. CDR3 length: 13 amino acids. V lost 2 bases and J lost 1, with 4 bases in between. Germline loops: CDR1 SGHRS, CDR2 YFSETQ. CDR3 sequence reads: CASSLDSNQPQHF. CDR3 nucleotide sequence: TGCGCCAGCAGCTTAGACAGCAATCAGCCCCAGCATTTT.

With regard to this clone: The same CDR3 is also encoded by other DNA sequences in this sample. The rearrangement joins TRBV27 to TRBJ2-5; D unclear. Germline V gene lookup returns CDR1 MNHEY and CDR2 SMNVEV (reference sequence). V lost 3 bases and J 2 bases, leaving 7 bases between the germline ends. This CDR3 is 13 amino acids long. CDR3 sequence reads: CASSFGKQETQYF. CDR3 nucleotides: TGTGCCAGCAGTTTTGGGAAACAAGAGACCCAGTACTTC.

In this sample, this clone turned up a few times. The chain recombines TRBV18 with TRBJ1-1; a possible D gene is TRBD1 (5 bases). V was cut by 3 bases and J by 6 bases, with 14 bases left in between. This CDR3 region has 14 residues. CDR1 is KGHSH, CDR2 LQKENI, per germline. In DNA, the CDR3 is TGTGCCAGCTCACCCCTCGGGGGGATCCCTGAAGCTTTCTTT. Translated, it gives CASSPLGGIPEAFF. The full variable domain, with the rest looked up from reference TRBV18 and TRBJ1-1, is NAGVMQNPRHLVRRRGQEARLRCSPMKGHSHVYWYRQLPEEGLKFMVYLQKENIIDESGMPKERFSAEFPKEGPSILRIQQVVRGDSAAYFCASSPLGGIPEAFFGQGTRLTVV.

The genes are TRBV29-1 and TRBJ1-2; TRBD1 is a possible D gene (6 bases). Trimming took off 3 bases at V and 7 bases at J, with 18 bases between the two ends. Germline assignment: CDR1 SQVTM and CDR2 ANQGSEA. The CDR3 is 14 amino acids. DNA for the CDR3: TGCAGCGTTGAGGTGTGGCAGGGGAAGAGTGGCTACACCTTC. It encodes CSVEVWQGKSGYTF.

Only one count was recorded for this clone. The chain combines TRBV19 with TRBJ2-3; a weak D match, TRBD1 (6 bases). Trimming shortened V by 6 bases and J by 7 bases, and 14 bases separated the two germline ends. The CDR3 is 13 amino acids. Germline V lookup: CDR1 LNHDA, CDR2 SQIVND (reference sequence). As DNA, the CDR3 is TGTGCCAGTAGACCAACAGGGTTGAATACGCAGTATTTT. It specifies CASRPTGLNTQYF.

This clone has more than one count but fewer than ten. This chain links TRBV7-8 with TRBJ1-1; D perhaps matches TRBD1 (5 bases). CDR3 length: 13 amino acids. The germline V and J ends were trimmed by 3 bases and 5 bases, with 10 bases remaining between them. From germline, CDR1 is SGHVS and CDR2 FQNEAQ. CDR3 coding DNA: TGTGCCAGCAGCTTGCGGGACGGGACTGAAGCTTTCTTT. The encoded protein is CASSLRDGTEAFF.

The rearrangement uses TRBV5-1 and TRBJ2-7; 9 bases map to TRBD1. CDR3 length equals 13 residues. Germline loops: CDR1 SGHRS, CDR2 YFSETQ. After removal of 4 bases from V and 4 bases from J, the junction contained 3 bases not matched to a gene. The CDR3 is CASSTDRGYEQYF. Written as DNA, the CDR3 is TGCGCCAGCAGCACCGACAGGGGGTACGAGCAGTACTTC.

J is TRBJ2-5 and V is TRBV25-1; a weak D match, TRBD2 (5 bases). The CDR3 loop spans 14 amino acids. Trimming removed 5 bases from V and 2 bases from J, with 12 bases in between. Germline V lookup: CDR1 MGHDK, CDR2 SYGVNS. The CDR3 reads CASSWETVQETQYF. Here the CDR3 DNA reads TGTGCCAGCAGTTGGGAGACGGTGCAAGAGACCCAGTACTTC.

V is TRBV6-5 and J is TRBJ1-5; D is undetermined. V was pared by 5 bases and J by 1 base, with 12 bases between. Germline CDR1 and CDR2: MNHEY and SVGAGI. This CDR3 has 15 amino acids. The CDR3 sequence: CASSLAYRSNQPQHF. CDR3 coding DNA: TGTGCCAGCAGTCTTGCGTATAGGAGCAATCAGCCCCAGCATTTT.

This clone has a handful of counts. The CDR3 protein is CASSGQSYNSPLHF. Written as DNA, the CDR3 is TGTGCCAGCAGTGGACAGAGCTATAATTCACCCCTCCACTTT. The chain links TRBV2 to TRBJ1-6; a possible D gene is TRBD1 (5 bases). Trimming took off 4 bases at V and 3 bases at J, with 7 bases between the two ends. The length of the CDR3 is 14 residues. The germline V gene encodes CDR1 SNHLY and CDR2 FYNNEI. Variable domain in full (rest from reference TRBV2 and TRBJ1-6): EPEVTQTPSHQVTQMGQEVILRCVPISNHLYFYWYRQILGQKVEFLVSFYNNEISEKSEIFDDQFSVERPDGSNFTLKIRSTKLEDSAMYFCASSGQSYNSPLHFGNGTRLTVT.

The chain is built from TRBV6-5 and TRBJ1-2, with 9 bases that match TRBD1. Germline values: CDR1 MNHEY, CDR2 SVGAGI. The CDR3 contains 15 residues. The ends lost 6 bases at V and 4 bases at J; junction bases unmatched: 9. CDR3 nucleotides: TGTGCCAGCAGCTCCCGGGACAGGGTATCCTATGGCTACACCTTC. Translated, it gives CASSSRDRVSYGYTF.

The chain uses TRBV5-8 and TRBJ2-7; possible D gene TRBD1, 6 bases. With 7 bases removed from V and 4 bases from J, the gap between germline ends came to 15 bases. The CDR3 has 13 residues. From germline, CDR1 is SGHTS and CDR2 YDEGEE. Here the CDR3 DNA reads TGTGCCAGCCGCAAAGGGACAAGTTACGAGCAGTACTTC. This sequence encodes CASRKGTSYEQYF. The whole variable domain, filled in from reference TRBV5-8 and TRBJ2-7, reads EAGVTQSPTHLIKTRGQQATLRCSPISGHTSVYWYQQALGLGLQFLLWYDEGEERNRGNFPPRFSGRQFPNYSSELNVNALELEDSALYLCASRKGTSYEQYFGPGTRLTVT.

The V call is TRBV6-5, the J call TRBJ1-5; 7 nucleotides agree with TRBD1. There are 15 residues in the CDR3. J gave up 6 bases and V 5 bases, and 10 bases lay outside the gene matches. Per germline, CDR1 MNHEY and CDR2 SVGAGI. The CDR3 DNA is TGTGCCAGCAGTAAGCACGGACAGGCTGGTCAGCCCCAGCATTTT. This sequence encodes CASSKHGQAGQPQHF.

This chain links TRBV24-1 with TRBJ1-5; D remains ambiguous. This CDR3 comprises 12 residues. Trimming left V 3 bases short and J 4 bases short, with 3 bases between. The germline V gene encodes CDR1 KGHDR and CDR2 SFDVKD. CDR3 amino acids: CATSDGNQPQHF. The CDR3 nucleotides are TGTGCCACCAGTGATGGGAATCAGCCCCAGCATTTT.

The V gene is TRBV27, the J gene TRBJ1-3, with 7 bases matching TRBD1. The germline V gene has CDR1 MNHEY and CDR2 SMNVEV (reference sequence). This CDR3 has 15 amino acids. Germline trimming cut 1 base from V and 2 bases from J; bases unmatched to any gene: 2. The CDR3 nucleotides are TGTGCCAGCAGTTTATTAGGGGGCCCTGGAAACACCATATATTTT. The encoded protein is CASSLLGGPGNTIYF.

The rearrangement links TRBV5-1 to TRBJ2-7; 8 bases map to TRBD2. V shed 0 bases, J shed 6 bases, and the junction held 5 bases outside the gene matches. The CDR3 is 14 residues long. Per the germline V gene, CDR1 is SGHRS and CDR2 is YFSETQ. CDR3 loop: CASSLAGGTGEQYF. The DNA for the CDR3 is TGCGCCAGCAGCTTGGCGGGAGGGACGGGCGAGCAGTACTTC.

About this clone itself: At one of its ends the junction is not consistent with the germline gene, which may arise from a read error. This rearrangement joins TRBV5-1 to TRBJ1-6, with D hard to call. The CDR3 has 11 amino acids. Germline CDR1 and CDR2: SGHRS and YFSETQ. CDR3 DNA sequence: TGCGCCAGCAGAAAGATTCCGATGGAGGACTTT. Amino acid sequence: CASRKIPMEDF.

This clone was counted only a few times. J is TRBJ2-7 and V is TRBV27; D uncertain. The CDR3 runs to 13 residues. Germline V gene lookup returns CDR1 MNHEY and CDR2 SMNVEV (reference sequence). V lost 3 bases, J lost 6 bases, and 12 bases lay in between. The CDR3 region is CASSFLGSGEQYF. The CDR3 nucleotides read TGTGCCAGCAGTTTTTTGGGTTCTGGCGAGCAGTACTTC.

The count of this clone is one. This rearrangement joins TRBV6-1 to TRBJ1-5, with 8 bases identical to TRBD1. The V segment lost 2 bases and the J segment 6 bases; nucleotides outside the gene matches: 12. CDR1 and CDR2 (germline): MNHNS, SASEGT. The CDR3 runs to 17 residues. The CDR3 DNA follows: TGTGCCAGCAGTGAACGTGACAGGGGTTTTCTCGCTCAGCCCCAGCATTTT. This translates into CASSERDRGFLAQPQHF.

CDR3 sequence reads: CASSSRSGLAGGGSYNEQFF. The DNA of the CDR3 is TGTGCCAGCAGTTCTCGTTCGGGACTAGCGGGAGGGGGGTCCTACAATGAGCAGTTCTTC. V and J are TRBV27 and TRBJ2-1; 16 bases match TRBD2. Germline-derived CDR1 and CDR2 are MNHEY and SMNVEV (reference sequence). The CDR3 has 20 amino acids. The trim removed 4 bases at V and 1 base at J, leaving 10 bases unmatched.